This T cell receptor beta chain emerged from a study of cytomegalovirus exposure and HLA in healthy donors. As to this clone: The antigen remains undetermined. The sample contains more than one DNA sequence encoding this CDR3.

Study-wide findings and caveats: Cytomegalovirus association was listed for 164 TCR beta chains.

The CDR3 has 15 amino acids. V was trimmed by 5 bases and J by 3 bases, leaving 16 bases between them. From germline, CDR1 is LNHDA and CDR2 SQIVND (reference sequence). In the PCR, 60 Vbeta and 13 Jbeta primers were used. The repertoire was sequenced with immunoSEQ multiplex PCR; TCRdb's copy has only in-frame clones and lacks some. The sample lists just over 150,000 clones; approximately 72% were seen once. The chain carries TRBV19 and TRBJ1-1; no definite D call. The TCR sequence derives from a man aged 35-49 years in good health and CMV-seropositive. The sample consisted of PBMCs. CDR3 nucleotide sequence: TGTGCCAGTAGTTCTCGCCGGGTTTTGGACACTGAAGCTTTCTTT. Protein: CASSSRRVLDTEAFF.